Below, 3 T cell receptor beta chains from the same sample are listed, as sequenced in a study of T cells in Graves' hyperthyroidism and ophthalmopathy. What was amplified from RNA transcripts were TCR beta CDR3 regions. The HTBI set primed first-round TCR CDR3 RT-PCR. TCRdb itself ran the multiplex PCR reads through MiXCR, one entry per CDR3 protein. The table records fewer than 750,000 distinct CDR3 sequences, roughly 15% of them present only once. The specimen sequenced was blood. The source of these receptors is a woman between 40 and 55 years old with Graves' ophthalmopathy.

This clonotype was detected ten times or more. The chain is built from TRBV12-3 or TRBV12-4 and TRBJ2-7; the D gene is possibly TRBD1 (6 bases). The CDR3 is 14 amino acids. Trimming removed 7 bases at V and 2 bases at J, with 15 bases between. The CDR3 spells CASKHGGATYEQYF. The CDR3 nucleotides read TGTGCCAGCAAACATGGGGGCGCAACCTACGAGCAGTACTTC.

This clonotype has a count of ten or more. The chain links TRBV27 to TRBJ1-1; TRBD1 matches at 8 bases. The ends lost 6 bases at V and 0 bases at J; junction bases unmatched: 6. There are 15 residues in the CDR3. CDR1 MNHEY and CDR2 SMNVEV come from the germline V gene (reference sequence). DNA for the CDR3: TGTGCCAGCAGAAACAGGGGGGGAGTGAACACTGAAGCTTTCTTT. Translation gives CASRNRGGVNTEAFF.

The chain is built from TRBV30 and TRBJ1-5; no reliable D call. Looked up from germline, CDR1 is GTSNPN and CDR2 is SVGIG (reference sequence). Trimming pared 4 bases from V and 2 bases from J, leaving 12 bases between. The CDR3 totals 14 residues. DNA of the CDR3: TGTGCCTGGACTCCCCGGGGTGGCAATCAGCCCCAGCATTTT. Translation: CAWTPRGGNQPQHF.